This is a list of T cell receptor beta chains from one sample in a study of cytomegalovirus exposure and HLA in healthy donors. This table comes from immunoSEQ multiplex PCR, and its TCRdb copy is limited to in-frame clones, with some not included. The top ten clones hold more than 9.5% of a sample with tens of thousands of clones, 70% to 90% of them seen once. Input material: PBMCs. The origin of the receptors is a woman aged 40-49 years in good health and CMV-seropositive. Both conserved end residues are part of each CDR3. A D gene is named only where the DNA matches it firmly. The size entry is marked missing in some rows and otherwise reads once, few, many or a size class.

abundance: NA; v_gene: TRBV9; d_gene: TRBD1; j_gene: TRBJ1-5; CDR3aa: CASSAEDRGWPQHF; CDR3nt: TGTGCCAGCAGCGCCGAGGACAGGGGGTGGCCCCAGCATTTT
abundance: NA; v_gene: TRBV7-2; d_gene: NA; j_gene: TRBJ1-2; CDR3aa: CASSLTGSYGYTF; CDR3nt: TGTGCCAGCAGCTTGACAGGATCCTATGGCTACACCTTC
abundance: NA; v_gene: TRBV30; d_gene: NA; j_gene: TRBJ2-7; CDR3aa: CAWSGTLSSGQYF; CDR3nt: TGTGCCTGGAGCGGGACACTTTCGTCTGGGCAGTACTTC
abundance: NA; v_gene: TRBV6-5; d_gene: TRBD2; j_gene: TRBJ2-3; CDR3aa: CASSPGGGTQYF; CDR3nt: TGTGCCAGCAGTCCGGGGGGGGGTACGCAGTATTTT
abundance: NA; v_gene: TRBV5-1; d_gene: NA; j_gene: TRBJ2-7; CDR3aa: CASRIQGSSYEQYF; CDR3nt: TGCGCCAGCAGGATTCAAGGGAGCTCCTACGAGCAGTACTTC
abundance: NA; v_gene: TRBV18; d_gene: NA; j_gene: TRBJ2-7; CDR3aa: CASSPQGSSYEQYF; CDR3nt: TGTGCCAGCTCACCGCAGGGGAGCTCCTACGAGCAGTACTTC
abundance: NA; v_gene: TRBV2; d_gene: NA; j_gene: TRBJ1-4; CDR3aa: CASIKEQGEKLFF; CDR3nt: TGTGCCAGCATTAAAGAACAGGGAGAAAAACTGTTTTTT
abundance: once; v_gene: TRBV10-3; d_gene: NA; j_gene: TRBJ1-2; CDR3aa: CAISASGQNYGYTF; CDR3nt: TGTGCCATCAGTGCGTCGGGACAAAACTATGGCTACACCTTC
abundance: NA; v_gene: TRBV2; d_gene: NA; j_gene: TRBJ1-4; CDR3aa: CASSVSAVLQVSPGEKLFF; CDR3nt: TGTGCCAGCAGTGTCTCGGCAGTGCTTCAGGTTTCGCCAGGGGAAAAACTGTTTTTT
abundance: NA; v_gene: TRBV18; d_gene: NA; j_gene: TRBJ1-4; CDR3aa: CASSPPGRREKLFF; CDR3nt: TGTGCCAGCTCACCACCAGGGAGACGCGAAAAACTGTTTTTT
abundance: NA; v_gene: TRBV7-9; d_gene: NA; j_gene: TRBJ1-1; CDR3aa: CASSIGSTEAFF; CDR3nt: TGTGCCAGCAGCATAGGGAGCACTGAAGCTTTCTTT
abundance: once; v_gene: TRBV6-6; d_gene: TRBD1; j_gene: TRBJ2-3; CDR3aa: CASWGDRAADTQYF; CDR3nt: TGTGCCAGCTGGGGAGACAGGGCGGCAGATACGCAGTATTTT
abundance: NA; v_gene: TRBV27; d_gene: TRBD1; j_gene: TRBJ1-5; CDR3aa: CASSLTGTQPQHF; CDR3nt: TGTGCCAGCAGTTTGACAGGGACTCAGCCCCAGCATTTT
abundance: NA; v_gene: TRBV28; d_gene: TRBD1; j_gene: TRBJ1-2; CDR3aa: CASRRQGANYGYTF; CDR3nt: TGTGCCAGCAGGAGACAGGGAGCTAACTATGGCTACACCTTC
abundance: NA; v_gene: TRBV19; d_gene: NA; j_gene: TRBJ1-5; CDR3aa: CASSMTGYSNQPQHF; CDR3nt: TGTGCCAGTAGTATGACTGGCTATAGCAATCAGCCCCAGCATTTT
abundance: NA; v_gene: TRBV6-1; d_gene: TRBD2; j_gene: TRBJ2-7; CDR3aa: CASSEGRGGSYEQYF; CDR3nt: TGTGCCAGCAGTGAAGGGCGGGGGGGATCCTACGAGCAGTACTTC
abundance: NA; v_gene: TRBV18; d_gene: TRBD2; j_gene: TRBJ2-5; CDR3aa: CASSPLRLAGAETQYF; CDR3nt: TGTGCCAGCTCACCACTCCGACTAGCGGGGGCAGAGACCCAGTACTTC
abundance: once; v_gene: TRBV18; d_gene: TRBD1; j_gene: TRBJ1-5; CDR3aa: CASSPKIGTGGFGNQPQHF; CDR3nt: TGTGCCAGCTCACCCAAGATAGGGACAGGGGGTTTCGGGAATCAGCCCCAGCATTTT
abundance: NA; v_gene: TRBV19; d_gene: NA; j_gene: TRBJ2-7; CDR3aa: CASTPRAGVSYEQYF; CDR3nt: TGTGCCAGTACCCCACGGGCCGGGGTCTCCTACGAGCAGTACTTC
abundance: NA; v_gene: TRBV9; d_gene: NA; j_gene: TRBJ1-1; CDR3aa: CASSLHGGGEAFF; CDR3nt: TGTGCCAGCAGCCTCCATGGTGGAGGTGAAGCTTTCTTT
abundance: once; v_gene: TRBV27; d_gene: TRBD1; j_gene: TRBJ1-2; CDR3aa: CASSPGTGNNYGYTF; CDR3nt: TGTGCCAGCAGTCCCGGGACAGGGAATAACTATGGCTACACCTTC
abundance: NA; v_gene: TRBV29-1; d_gene: TRBD2; j_gene: TRBJ2-1; CDR3aa: CSVGRGRDEQFF; CDR3nt: TGCAGCGTGGGGCGGGGGAGGGATGAGCAGTTCTTC
abundance: once; v_gene: TRBV11-3; d_gene: TRBD2; j_gene: TRBJ2-1; CDR3aa: CASSLDQGGTSTYNEQFF; CDR3nt: TGTGCCAGCAGCTTAGATCAGGGCGGGACTAGCACCTACAATGAGCAGTTCTTC
abundance: NA; v_gene: TRBV7-3; d_gene: NA; j_gene: TRBJ2-6; CDR3aa: CASRPDSSGANVLTF; CDR3nt: TGTGCCAGCAGACCGGACAGCTCTGGGGCCAACGTCCTGACTTTC
abundance: NA; v_gene: TRBV2; d_gene: TRBD1; j_gene: TRBJ1-3; CDR3aa: CASSGQGAGSGNTIYF; CDR3nt: TGTGCCAGCAGTGGACAGGGGGCCGGCTCTGGAAACACCATATATTTT
abundance: few; v_gene: TRBV19; d_gene: TRBD1; j_gene: TRBJ1-3; CDR3aa: CASRSGQGGNTIYF; CDR3nt: TGTGCCAGTCGGAGTGGACAGGGAGGAAACACCATATATTTT
abundance: NA; v_gene: TRBV5-1; d_gene: TRBD1; j_gene: TRBJ2-5; CDR3aa: CASSFSPGTGQETQYF; CDR3nt: TGCGCCAGCAGCTTTTCCCCGGGGACAGGTCAAGAGACCCAGTACTTC
abundance: once; v_gene: TRBV5-8; d_gene: NA; j_gene: TRBJ2-6; CDR3aa: CASSLGRSSGANVLTF; CDR3nt: TGTGCCAGCAGCTTGGGACGGAGCTCTGGGGCCAACGTCCTGACTTTC
abundance: NA; v_gene: TRBV28; d_gene: TRBD1; j_gene: TRBJ1-1; CDR3aa: CASSLGYGTGIAEAFF; CDR3nt: TGTGCCAGCAGTTTAGGGTATGGGACAGGGATCGCTGAAGCTTTCTTT
abundance: NA; v_gene: TRBV6-5; d_gene: NA; j_gene: TRBJ2-3; CDR3aa: CASSSRQSDTQYF; CDR3nt: TGTGCCAGCAGTTCCCGACAGTCAGATACGCAGTATTTT
abundance: NA; v_gene: TRBV5-4; d_gene: TRBD1; j_gene: TRBJ1-1; CDR3aa: CASSEGQGAFTEAFF; CDR3nt: TGTGCCAGCAGCGAAGGACAGGGCGCCTTCACTGAAGCTTTCTTT
abundance: NA; v_gene: TRBV7-2; d_gene: NA; j_gene: TRBJ1-2; CDR3aa: CASSSGGEGLF; CDR3nt: TGTGCCAGCAGCTCCGGCGGGGAGGGACTCTTC
abundance: NA; v_gene: TRBV2; d_gene: TRBD2; j_gene: TRBJ2-1; CDR3aa: CASSQTSGGSGQFF; CDR3nt: TGTGCCAGCAGCCAGACTAGCGGGGGTAGCGGGCAGTTCTTC
abundance: few; v_gene: TRBV6-1; d_gene: TRBD2; j_gene: TRBJ2-1; CDR3aa: CASTESGGQPNEQFF; CDR3nt: TGTGCCAGCACCGAGAGCGGGGGCCAGCCTAATGAGCAGTTCTTC
abundance: NA; v_gene: TRBV11-2; d_gene: NA; j_gene: TRBJ2-5; CDR3aa: CASSLNQGLETQYF; CDR3nt: TGTGCCAGCAGCTTAAATCAGGGGTTGGAGACCCAGTACTTC
abundance: NA; v_gene: TRBV6-5; d_gene: NA; j_gene: TRBJ1-5; CDR3aa: CASRPRGRGGQPQHF; CDR3nt: TGTGCCAGCAGACCCCGGGGAAGGGGGGGTCAGCCCCAGCATTTT
abundance: once; v_gene: TRBV7-8; d_gene: NA; j_gene: TRBJ1-2; CDR3aa: CASSLYGNYGYTF; CDR3nt: TGTGCCAGCAGCTTATACGGGAACTATGGCTACACCTTC
abundance: NA; v_gene: TRBV10-1; d_gene: NA; j_gene: TRBJ1-1; CDR3aa: CASSESTGTEAFF; CDR3nt: TGCGCCAGCAGTGAGTCTACGGGGACTGAAGCTTTCTTT
abundance: NA; v_gene: TRBV4-1; d_gene: NA; j_gene: TRBJ2-2; CDR3aa: CASSQVRTGELFF; CDR3nt: TGCGCCAGCAGCCAAGTCCGGACCGGGGAGCTGTTTTTT
abundance: NA; v_gene: TRBV19; d_gene: NA; j_gene: TRBJ2-6; CDR3aa: CASSMRRWEAAGANVLTF; CDR3nt: TGTGCCAGTAGTATGCGGCGGTGGGAAGCGGCTGGGGCCAACGTCCTGACTTTC
abundance: NA; v_gene: TRBV7-2; d_gene: TRBD2; j_gene: TRBJ2-3; CDR3aa: CASSFISGGGSDTQYF; CDR3nt: TGTGCCAGCAGCTTTATTAGCGGGGGCGGGTCAGATACGCAGTATTTT
abundance: NA; v_gene: TRBV5-5; d_gene: TRBD1; j_gene: TRBJ2-7; CDR3aa: CASSLEGDRHYEQYF; CDR3nt: TGTGCCAGCAGCTTGGAGGGGGACAGGCACTACGAGCAGTACTTC
abundance: NA; v_gene: TRBV19; d_gene: NA; j_gene: TRBJ2-7; CDR3aa: CASTSPGVGDYEQYF; CDR3nt: TGTGCCAGTACCTCCCCCGGGGTGGGAGACTACGAGCAGTACTTC
abundance: few; v_gene: TRBV2; d_gene: NA; j_gene: TRBJ1-6; CDR3aa: CASTQQGSSYNSPLHF; CDR3nt: TGTGCCAGCACCCAGCAGGGGAGCTCCTATAATTCACCCCTCCACTTT
abundance: NA; v_gene: TRBV7-9; d_gene: NA; j_gene: TRBJ1-2; CDR3aa: CASSALYRENYGYTF; CDR3nt: TGTGCCAGCAGCGCCCTTTACAGGGAGAACTATGGCTACACCTTC
abundance: NA; v_gene: TRBV18; d_gene: NA; j_gene: TRBJ1-1; CDR3aa: CASSRAQTQTEAFF; CDR3nt: TGTGCCAGCTCACGGGCCCAAACTCAAACTGAAGCTTTCTTT